The sequence of this T cell receptor (beta chain) was determined in a study of T cell responses to AZD1222 COVID-19 vaccine. General observations from the study: Most donors were white British, females outnumbered males, and clonal diversity was possibly underestimated. An increase in Spike-specific TCR breadth and depth was observed after two AZD1222 doses. CD4 TCRs associated with vaccination spanned spike, dominating at 160-218 and 743-854. Repertoire sampling happened only post peak T cell response.

The CDR3 covers 14 residues. The germline CDR1 and CDR2 sequences are SGHTA and FQGNSA. V lost 0 bases, J lost 6 bases, and 9 bases lay in between. Repertoires were generated with immunoSEQ multiplex PCR, while TCRdb's copy carries only in-frame clones and drops some. The sample has some 150,000 clones, over 70% seen once. In the case of this clone: As yet, its antigen is unknown.

This receptor was identified in an adult who received the AZD1222 COVID-19 vaccine. Sequences were derived from peripheral blood, sampled 28 days after the second AZD1222 dose. V is TRBV7-2 and J is TRBJ2-1, with D possibly matching TRBD2 (6 bases). CDR3 in DNA: TGTGCCAGCAGCTTAGCGGGACTTATCAATGAGCAGTTCTTC. Translation: CASSLAGLINEQFF. Variable domain in full (rest from reference TRBV7-2 and TRBJ2-1): GAGVSQSPSNKVTEKGKDVELRCDPISGHTALYWYRQSLGQGLEFLIYFQGNSAPDKSGLPSDRFSAERTGGSVSTLTIQRTQQEDSAVYLCASSLAGLINEQFFGPGTRLTVL.